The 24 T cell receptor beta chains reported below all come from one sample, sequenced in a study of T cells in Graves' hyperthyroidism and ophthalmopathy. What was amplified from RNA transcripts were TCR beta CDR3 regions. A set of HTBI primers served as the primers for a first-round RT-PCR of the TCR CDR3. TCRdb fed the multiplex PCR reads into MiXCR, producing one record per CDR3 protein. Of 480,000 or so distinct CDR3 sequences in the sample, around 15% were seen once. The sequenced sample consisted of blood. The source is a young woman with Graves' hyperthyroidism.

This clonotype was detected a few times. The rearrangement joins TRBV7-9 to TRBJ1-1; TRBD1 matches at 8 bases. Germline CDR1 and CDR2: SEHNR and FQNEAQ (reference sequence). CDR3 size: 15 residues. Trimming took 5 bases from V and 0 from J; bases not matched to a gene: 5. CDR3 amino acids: CASSQWTGMNTEAFF. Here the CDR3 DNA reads TGTGCCAGCAGCCAATGGACAGGGATGAACACTGAAGCTTTCTTT.

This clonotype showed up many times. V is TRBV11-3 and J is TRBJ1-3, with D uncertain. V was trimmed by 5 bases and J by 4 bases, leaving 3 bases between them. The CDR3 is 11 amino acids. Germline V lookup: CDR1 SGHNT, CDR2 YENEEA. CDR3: CASSEGNTIYF. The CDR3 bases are TGTGCCAGCAGCGAAGGAAACACCATATATTTT.

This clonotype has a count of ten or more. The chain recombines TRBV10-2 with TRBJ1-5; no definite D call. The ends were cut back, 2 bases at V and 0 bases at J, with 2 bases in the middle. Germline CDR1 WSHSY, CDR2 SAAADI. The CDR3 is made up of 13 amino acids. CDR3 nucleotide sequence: TGCGCCAGCAGTGAGACTAGCAATCAGCCCCAGCATTTT. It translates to CASSETSNQPQHF.

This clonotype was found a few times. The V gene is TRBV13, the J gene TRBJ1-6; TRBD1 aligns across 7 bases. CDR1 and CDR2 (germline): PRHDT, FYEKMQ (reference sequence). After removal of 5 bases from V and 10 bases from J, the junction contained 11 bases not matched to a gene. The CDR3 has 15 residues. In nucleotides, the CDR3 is TGTGCCAGCAGCCCGACAGGGTCTGAGGTCTCACCCCTCCACTTT. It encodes CASSPTGSEVSPLHF.

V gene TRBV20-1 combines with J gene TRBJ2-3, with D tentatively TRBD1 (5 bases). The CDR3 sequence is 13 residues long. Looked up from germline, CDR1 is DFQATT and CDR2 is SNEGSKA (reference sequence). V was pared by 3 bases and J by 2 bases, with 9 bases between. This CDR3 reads CSARVGATDTQYF. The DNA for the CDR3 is TGCAGTGCTAGGGTTGGGGCCACAGATACGCAGTATTTT.

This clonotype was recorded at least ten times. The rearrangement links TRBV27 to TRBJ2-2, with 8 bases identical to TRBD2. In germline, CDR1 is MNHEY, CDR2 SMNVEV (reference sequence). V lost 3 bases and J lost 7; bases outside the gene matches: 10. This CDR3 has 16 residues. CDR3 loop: CASSLTGGTLGGELFF. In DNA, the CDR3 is TGTGCCAGCAGTTTGACGGGAGGGACACTCGGCGGGGAGCTGTTTTTT.

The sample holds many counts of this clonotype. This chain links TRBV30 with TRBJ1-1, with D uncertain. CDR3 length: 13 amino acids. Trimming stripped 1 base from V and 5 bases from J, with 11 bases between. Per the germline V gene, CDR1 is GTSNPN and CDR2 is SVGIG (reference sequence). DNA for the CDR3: TGTGCCTGGAGTGCCTTCTCGGGTACTGAAGCTTTCTTT. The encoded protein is CAWSAFSGTEAFF.

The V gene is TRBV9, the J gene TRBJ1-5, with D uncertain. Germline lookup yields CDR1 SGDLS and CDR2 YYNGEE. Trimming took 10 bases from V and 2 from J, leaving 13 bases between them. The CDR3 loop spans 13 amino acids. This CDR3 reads CAGPLGGNQPQHF. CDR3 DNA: TGTGCCGGTCCCCTTGGTGGCAATCAGCCCCAGCATTTT.

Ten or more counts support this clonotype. CDR3 amino acids: CAWTAGGLEPLHF. The CDR3, as DNA: TGTGCCTGGACGGCAGGGGGGCTGGAACCCCTCCACTTT. The chain employs TRBV30 and TRBJ1-6, with 7 positions matching TRBD1. This CDR3 has 13 residues. V lost 4 bases and J lost 12; bases outside the gene matches: 9. Germline loops: CDR1 GTSNPN, CDR2 SVGIG (reference sequence).

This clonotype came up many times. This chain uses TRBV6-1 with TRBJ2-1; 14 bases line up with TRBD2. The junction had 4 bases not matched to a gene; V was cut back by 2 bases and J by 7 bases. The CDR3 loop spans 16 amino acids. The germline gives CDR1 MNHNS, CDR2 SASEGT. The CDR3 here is CASSEIRTSGRNEQFF. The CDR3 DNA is TGTGCCAGCAGTGAAATACGGACTAGCGGGAGGAATGAGCAGTTCTTC.

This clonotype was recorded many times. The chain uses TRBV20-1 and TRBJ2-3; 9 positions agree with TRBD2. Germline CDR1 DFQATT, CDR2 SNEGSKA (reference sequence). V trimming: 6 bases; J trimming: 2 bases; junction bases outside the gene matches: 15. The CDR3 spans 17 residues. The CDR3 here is CSASPPGLAPFTDTQYF. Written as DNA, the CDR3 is TGCAGTGCCAGCCCACCGGGACTAGCTCCGTTCACAGATACGCAGTATTTT.

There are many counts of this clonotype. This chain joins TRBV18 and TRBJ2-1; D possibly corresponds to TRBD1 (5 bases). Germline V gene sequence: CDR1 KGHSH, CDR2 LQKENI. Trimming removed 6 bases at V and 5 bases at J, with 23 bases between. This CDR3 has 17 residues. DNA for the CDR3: TGTGCCAGCTCCCAAACCAGGTTTGGGGCCTTAAACAATGAGCAGTTCTTC. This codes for CASSQTRFGALNNEQFF.

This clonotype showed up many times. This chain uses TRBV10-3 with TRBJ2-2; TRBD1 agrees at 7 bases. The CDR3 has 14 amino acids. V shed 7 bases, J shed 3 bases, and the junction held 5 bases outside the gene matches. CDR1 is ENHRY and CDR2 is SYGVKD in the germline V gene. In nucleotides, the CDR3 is TGTGCCATCAAAGGGCAGGGGGACACCGGGGAGCTGTTTTTT. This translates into CAIKGQGDTGELFF.

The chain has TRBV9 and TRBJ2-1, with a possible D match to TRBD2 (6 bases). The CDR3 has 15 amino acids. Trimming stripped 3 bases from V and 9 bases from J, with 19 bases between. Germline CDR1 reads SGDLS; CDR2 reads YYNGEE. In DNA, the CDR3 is TGTGCCAGCAGCGCCGTCGTGCGGGATGGTGGTGAGCAGTTCTTC. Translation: CASSAVVRDGGEQFF.

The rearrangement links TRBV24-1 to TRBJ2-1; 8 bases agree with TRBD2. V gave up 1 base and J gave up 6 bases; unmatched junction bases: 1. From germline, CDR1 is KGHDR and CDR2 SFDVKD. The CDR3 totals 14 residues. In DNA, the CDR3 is TGTGCCACCAGTGATTTAGGGACTAGCAATGAGCAGTTCTTC. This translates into CATSDLGTSNEQFF.

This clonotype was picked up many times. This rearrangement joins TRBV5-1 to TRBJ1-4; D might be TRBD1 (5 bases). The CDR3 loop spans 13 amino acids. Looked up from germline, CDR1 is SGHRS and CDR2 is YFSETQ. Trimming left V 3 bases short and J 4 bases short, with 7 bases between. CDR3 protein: CASSSQVNEKLFF. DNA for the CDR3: TGCGCCAGCAGCTCACAGGTTAATGAAAAACTGTTTTTT.

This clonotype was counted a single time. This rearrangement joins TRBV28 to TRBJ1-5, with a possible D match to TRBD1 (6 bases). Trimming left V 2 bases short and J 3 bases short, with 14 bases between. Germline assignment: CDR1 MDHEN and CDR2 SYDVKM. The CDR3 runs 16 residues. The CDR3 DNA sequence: TGTGCCAGCAGTTTAAGTTTTCGACAGGTCAATCAGCCCCAGCATTTT. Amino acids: CASSLSFRQVNQPQHF.

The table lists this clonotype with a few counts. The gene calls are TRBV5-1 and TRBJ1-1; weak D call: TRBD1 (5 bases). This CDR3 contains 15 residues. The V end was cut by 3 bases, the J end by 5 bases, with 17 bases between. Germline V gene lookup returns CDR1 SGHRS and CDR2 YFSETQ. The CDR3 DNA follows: TGCGCCAGCAGCTCGGACACAACGGCGGTGACTGAAGCTTTCTTT. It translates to CASSSDTTAVTEAFF.

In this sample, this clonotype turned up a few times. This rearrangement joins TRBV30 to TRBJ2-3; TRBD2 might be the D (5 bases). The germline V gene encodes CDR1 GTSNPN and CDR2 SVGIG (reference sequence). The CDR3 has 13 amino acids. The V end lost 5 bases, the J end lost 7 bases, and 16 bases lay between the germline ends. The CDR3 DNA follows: TGTGCCTGGGAAGGCGGAGGAGGTAATACGCAGTATTTT. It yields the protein CAWEGGGGNTQYF.

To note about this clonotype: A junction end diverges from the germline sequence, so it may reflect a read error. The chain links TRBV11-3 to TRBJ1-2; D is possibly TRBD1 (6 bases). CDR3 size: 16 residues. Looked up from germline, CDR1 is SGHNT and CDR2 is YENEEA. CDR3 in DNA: TGTGCCAGCAGCCTAAGGGACAATGAATACCACTATGGCTGCACCTTC. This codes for CASSLRDNEYHYGCTF.

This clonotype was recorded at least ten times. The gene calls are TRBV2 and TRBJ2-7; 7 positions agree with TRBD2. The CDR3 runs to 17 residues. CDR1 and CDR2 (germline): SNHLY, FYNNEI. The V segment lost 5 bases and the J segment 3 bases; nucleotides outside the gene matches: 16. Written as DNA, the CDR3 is TGTGCCAGCAGTCCCCCCGTGGGGCGGGAGACTAACTACGAGCAGTACGTC. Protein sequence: CASSPPVGRETNYEQYV.

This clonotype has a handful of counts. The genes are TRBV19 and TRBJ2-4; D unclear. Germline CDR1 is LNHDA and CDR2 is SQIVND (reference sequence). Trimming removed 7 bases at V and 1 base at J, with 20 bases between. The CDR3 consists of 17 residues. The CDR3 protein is CASTPRVGFAAKNIQYF. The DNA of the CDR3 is TGTGCCAGTACCCCTCGCGTGGGTTTTGCGGCCAAAAACATTCAGTACTTC.

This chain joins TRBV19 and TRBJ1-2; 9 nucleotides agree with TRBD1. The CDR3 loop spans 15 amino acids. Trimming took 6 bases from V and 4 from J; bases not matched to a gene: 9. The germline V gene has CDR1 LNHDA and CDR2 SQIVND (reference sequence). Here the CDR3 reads CASSLTGGRSYGYTF. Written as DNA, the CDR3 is TGTGCCAGTAGCCTAACAGGGGGCAGGAGCTATGGCTACACCTTC.

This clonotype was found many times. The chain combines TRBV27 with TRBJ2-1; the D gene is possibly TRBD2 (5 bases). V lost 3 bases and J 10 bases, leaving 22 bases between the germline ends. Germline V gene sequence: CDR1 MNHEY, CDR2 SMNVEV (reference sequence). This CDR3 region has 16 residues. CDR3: CASSFVPSPQHREQFF. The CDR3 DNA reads TGTGCCAGCAGTTTTGTGCCTAGCCCACAACATCGGGAGCAGTTCTTC.